These 3 T cell receptor beta chains were sequenced from one sample in a study of blood T cell repertoires in COVID-19. The method was immunoSEQ multiplex PCR; TCRdb's version includes in-frame clones alone and lacks a portion of them. The sample lists under 80,000 clones, around 83% seen once, with about 6% in the top ten. The specimen was peripheral blood. These TCRs come from an older woman with acute or convalescent COVID-19.

V is TRBV7-3 and J is TRBJ2-1; the match to TRBD2 covers 11 bases. V shed 6 bases and J 4 bases; nucleotides not matched to a gene: 8. CDR1 and CDR2 from the germline V gene are SGHTA and FQGTGA. This CDR3 region has 16 residues. For the CDR3, the DNA is TGTGCCAGCAGTTATTCGGCTAGCGGGGGGTACAATGAGCAGTTCTTC. Amino acid sequence: CASSYSASGGYNEQFF.

V is TRBV6-5 and J is TRBJ2-2, with no clear D. There are 14 residues in the CDR3. Between the trimmed V and J ends, which lost 4 bases and 1 base, there was a span of 7 bases. Germline assignment: CDR1 MNHEY and CDR2 SVGAGI. CDR3 nucleotides: TGTGCCAGCAGTTCAGTTTTGAACACCGGGGAGCTGTTTTTT. Translated: CASSSVLNTGELFF.

As DNA, the CDR3 is TGCAGCGTTGTCTCCAGGGGGAACACTGAAGCTTTCTTT. Residues: CSVVSRGNTEAFF. V and J are TRBV29-1 and TRBJ1-1; D possibly corresponds to TRBD1 (6 bases). Germline V gene data show CDR1 as SQVTM and CDR2 as ANQGSEA. Trimming took 4 bases from V and 1 from J, leaving 10 bases between them. The CDR3 is 13 residues long. Full variable domain (missing parts from reference TRBV29-1 and TRBJ1-1): SAVISQKPSRDICQRGTSLTIQCQVDSQVTMMFWYRQQPGQSLTLIATANQGSEATYESGFVIDKFPISRPNLTFSTLTVSNMSPEDSSIYLCSVVSRGNTEAFFGQGTRLTVV.